This T cell receptor beta chain was documented in a study of blood T cell repertoires in COVID-19. Study in general: Acute and convalescent COVID-19 specimens originated in the United States, Italy and Spain. Sample material is recorded as cDNA or gDNA derived from T cells, B-cell-depleted T cells, or PBMCs.

Per the original data handling: Reference gene primer amplification gave estimated nucleated cell counts. Here immunoSEQ multiplex PCR was the method, and the copy in TCRdb shows in-frame clones only, minus some. V and J calls and clone size are copied from that table; D and trimming were computed from the DNA. Here the sample spans 35,000 to 50,000 clones, about 91% being singletons. This CDR3 contains 15 residues. Germline CDR1 and CDR2: SGHRS and YFSETQ. Trimming removed 4 bases from V and 2 bases from J; junction bases left unmatched: 4. J is TRBJ1-3 and V is TRBV5-1; 9 positions agree with TRBD1. This sequence was found in a human donor in a cohort sampled during active COVID-19. Sequenced sample: peripheral blood. The DNA for the CDR3 is TGCGCCAGCAGCCCAGGGACAGGGACTGGAAACACCATATATTTT. Protein product: CASSPGTGTGNTIYF.